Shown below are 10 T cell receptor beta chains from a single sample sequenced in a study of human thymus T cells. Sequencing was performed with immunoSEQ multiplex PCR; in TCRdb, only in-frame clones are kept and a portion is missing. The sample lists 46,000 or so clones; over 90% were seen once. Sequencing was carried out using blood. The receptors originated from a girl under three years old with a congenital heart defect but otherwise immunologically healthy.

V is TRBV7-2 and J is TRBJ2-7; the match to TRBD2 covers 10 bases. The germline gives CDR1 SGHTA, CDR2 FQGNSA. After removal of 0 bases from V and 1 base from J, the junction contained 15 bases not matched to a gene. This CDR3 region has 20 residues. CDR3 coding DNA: TGTGCCAGCAGCTTAGCGCGTCCTAGCGGGAGATACAGAGGGTCCTACGAGCAGTACTTC. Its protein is CASSLARPSGRYRGSYEQYF.

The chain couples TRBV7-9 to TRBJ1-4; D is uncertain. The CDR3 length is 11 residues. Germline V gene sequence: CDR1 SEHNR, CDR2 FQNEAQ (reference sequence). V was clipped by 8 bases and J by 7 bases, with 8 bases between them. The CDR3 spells CASGRFEKLFF. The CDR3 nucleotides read TGTGCCAGCGGGCGTTTTGAAAAACTGTTTTTT.

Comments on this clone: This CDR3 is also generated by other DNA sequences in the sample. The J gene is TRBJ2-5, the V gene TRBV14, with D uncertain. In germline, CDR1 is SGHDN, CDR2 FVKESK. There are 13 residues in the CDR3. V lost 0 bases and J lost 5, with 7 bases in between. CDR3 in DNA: TGTGCCAGCAGCCAAGATCTAAGGGAGACCCAGTACTTC. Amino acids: CASSQDLRETQYF.

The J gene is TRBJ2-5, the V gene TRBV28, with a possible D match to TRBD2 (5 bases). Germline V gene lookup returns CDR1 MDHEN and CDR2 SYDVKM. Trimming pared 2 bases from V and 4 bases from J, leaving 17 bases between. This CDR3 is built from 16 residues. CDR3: CASSLREGAIRETQYF. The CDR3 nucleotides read TGTGCCAGCAGTTTACGAGAGGGAGCCATCAGAGAGACCCAGTACTTC.

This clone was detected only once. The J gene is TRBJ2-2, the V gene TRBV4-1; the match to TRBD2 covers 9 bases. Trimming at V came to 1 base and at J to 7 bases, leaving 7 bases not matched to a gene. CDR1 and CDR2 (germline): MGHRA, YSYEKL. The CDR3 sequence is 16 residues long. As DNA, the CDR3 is TGCGCCAGCAGCCAAGTAGGGTTAGCGGGAGACGGGGAGCTGTTTTTT. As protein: CASSQVGLAGDGELFF.

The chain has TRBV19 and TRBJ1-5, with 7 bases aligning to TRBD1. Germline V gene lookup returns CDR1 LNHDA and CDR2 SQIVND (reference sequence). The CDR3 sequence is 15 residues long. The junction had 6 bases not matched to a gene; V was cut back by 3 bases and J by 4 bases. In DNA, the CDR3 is TGTGCCAGTAGTATTTTGGACAGGCCGAATCAGCCCCAGCATTTT. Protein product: CASSILDRPNQPQHF.

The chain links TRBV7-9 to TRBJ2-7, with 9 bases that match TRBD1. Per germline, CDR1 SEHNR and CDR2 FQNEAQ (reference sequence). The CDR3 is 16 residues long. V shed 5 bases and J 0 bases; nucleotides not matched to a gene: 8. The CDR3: CASSPDPTGGSYEQYF. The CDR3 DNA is TGTGCCAGCAGCCCCGACCCGACAGGGGGCTCCTACGAGCAGTACTTC.

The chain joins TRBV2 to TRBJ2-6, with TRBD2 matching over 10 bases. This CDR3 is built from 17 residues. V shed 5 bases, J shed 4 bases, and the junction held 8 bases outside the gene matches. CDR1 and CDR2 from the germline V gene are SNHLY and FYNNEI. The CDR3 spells CASSFRLAGMGANVLTF. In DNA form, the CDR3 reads TGTGCCAGCAGTTTCCGACTAGCGGGTATGGGGGCCAACGTCCTGACTTTC.

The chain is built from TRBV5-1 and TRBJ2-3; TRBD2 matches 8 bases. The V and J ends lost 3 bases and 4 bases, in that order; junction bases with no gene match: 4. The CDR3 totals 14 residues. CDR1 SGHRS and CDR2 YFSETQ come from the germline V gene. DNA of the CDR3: TGCGCCAGCAGCTCGGGACTAGTCGCAGATACGCAGTATTTT. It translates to CASSSGLVADTQYF.

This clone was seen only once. For the CDR3, the DNA is TGCGCCAGCAGCCGTACATATACAGGGCCCCAGCATTTT. Protein product: CASSRTYTGPQHF. This chain uses TRBV4-1 with TRBJ1-5; perhaps TRBD1 as D (5 bases). The V end lost 4 bases, the J end lost 9 bases, and 13 bases lay between the germline ends. Germline assignment: CDR1 MGHRA and CDR2 YSYEKL. This CDR3 comprises 13 residues.